This is a list of T cell receptor beta chains from one sample in a study of blood T cells in healthy people across ages. A single record per CDR3 protein comes from TCRdb applying MiXCR to the 5' RACE reads. The sample holds some 800,000 distinct CDR3 sequences, roughly 25% seen once. This same sample was also part of a study on T cells of mothers and their children.

The sample consisted of blood. The receptor source for this set is a boy aged 5-17 years in good health. CDR3s include the opening cysteine and the closing phenylalanine or tryptophan. Each record gives: clone size, D gene, J gene, V gene, CDR3 DNA, CDR3 protein. D genes are given only for firm matches. A row's size may be missing; if present it is once, few, many or a size class.

few . TRBJ1-3 TRBV7-2 TGTGCCAGCAGCCCTCTAATGACTGGAAACACCATATATTTT CASSPLMTGNTIYF
. . TRBJ2-7 TRBV14 TGTGCCAGCAGCCAACGCCAGGGTTTCCACGAGCAGTACTTC CASSQRQGFHEQYF
. . TRBJ2-7 TRBV4-3 TGCGCCAGCAGCCAAGATAGCGAGACGGAGCAGTACTTC CASSQDSETEQYF
. . TRBJ1-3 TRBV7-9 TGTGCCAGCAGCTTCACAGTAGGCGGGGTTGATGGAGTTGGAAACACCATATATTTT CASSFTVGGVDGVGNTIYF
. . TRBJ2-2 TRBV15 TGTACCACCAGCAGAGATCGCGGTAGCGAGGCGAACACCGGGGAGCTGTTTTTT CTTSRDRGSEANTGELFF
few . TRBJ1-2 TRBV4-2 TGTGCCAGCAGCCAAGATCACGAGGGGATCTATGGCTACACCTTC CASSQDHEGIYGYTF
few . TRBJ1-1 TRBV6-2/TRBV6-3 TGTGCCAGCAGACAGGGCGTGAACACTGAAGCTTTCTTT CASRQGVNTEAFF
few . TRBJ1-1 TRBV6-2/TRBV6-3 TGTGCCAGCAGTTACCCCCTGACAGTGAGCACTGAAGCTTTCTTT CASSYPLTVSTEAFF
few TRBD1 TRBJ2-7 TRBV12-3/TRBV12-4 TGTGCCAGCAGTTTAAGAGGGACAGGGGGAGTCTACGAGCAGTACTTC CASSLRGTGGVYEQYF
. . TRBJ1-6 TRBV3-1 TGTGCCAGCAGCCAAGATGGCGGCTATAATTCACCCCTCCACTTT CASSQDGGYNSPLHF
. TRBD1 TRBJ1-2 TRBV3-1 TGTGCCAGCAGCCAGGAGGGACAGGTCCATGGCTACACCTTC CASSQEGQVHGYTF
many TRBD2 TRBJ2-5 TRBV5-1 TGTGCCAGCTCCCTAGCGGGAGGGCCTGGGGAGACCCAGTACTTC CASSLAGGPGETQYF
. TRBD1 TRBJ2-1 TRBV4-1 TGCGCCAGCAGCCGCGAAGGGGACAGGGGGATCGACAATGAGCAGTTCTTC CASSREGDRGIDNEQFF
. . TRBJ2-3 TRBV20-1 TGCAGTGCTAGAGAAATGGTATCCTCAGATACGCAGTATTTT CSAREMVSSDTQYF
. TRBD1 TRBJ2-5 TRBV11-1 TGTGCCAGCAGCTACGCCCCTTCGACAGGGACGGAAGAGACCCAGTACTTC CASSYAPSTGTEETQYF
. . TRBJ2-4 TRBV18 TGTGCCAGCTCACCTGAAGCCAAAAACATTCAGTACTTC CASSPEAKNIQYF
. . TRBJ2-7 TRBV29-1 TGCAGCGTTGAAGATGGCGGCCACGAGCAGTACTTC CSVEDGGHEQYF
. TRBD2 TRBJ2-7 TRBV7-2 TGTGCCGGCAGCTTACAACCCGGACTAGCGGGAGGCGAGCAGTACTTC CAGSLQPGLAGGEQYF
. . TRBJ1-4 TRBV7-2 TGTGCCAGCAGCGATAGGGGAACCACAACTAATGAAAAACTGTTTTTT CASSDRGTTTNEKLFF
. . TRBJ2-7 TRBV29-1 TGCAGCGTTTTGGAGGGACAGTACTACGAGCAGTACTTC CSVLEGQYYEQYF
few . TRBJ1-1 TRBV7-9 TGTGCCAGCAGCTTAGACAGGATGGAGACTGAAGCTTTCTTT CASSLDRMETEAFF
few . TRBJ2-7 TRBV12-3/TRBV12-4 TGTGCCAGCAGTTTATCACCAAATTACGAGCAGTACTTC CASSLSPNYEQYF